Each of the 12 T cell receptor beta chains below was sequenced from the same sample in a study of Graves' ophthalmopathy and Graves' hyperthyroidism. RNA transcripts were the source from which TCR beta CDR3 regions were amplified. The first-round RT-PCR employed HTBI primers together with the Qiagen OneStep RT-PCR kit. A multiplex PCR was then performed as the second round. TCRdb analysed the multiplex PCR reads with MiXCR anew, one entry per CDR3 protein. The table records around 1.1 million distinct CDR3 sequences, roughly two fifths of them present only once. What was sequenced was peripheral blood or thyroid tissue (not recorded which). These receptors were obtained from an adult man with Graves' hyperthyroidism.

The rearrangement links TRBV11-2 to TRBJ1-1, with D hard to call. V lost 2 bases and J 6 bases, leaving 13 bases between the germline ends. Per germline, CDR1 SGHAT and CDR2 FQNNGV. This CDR3 comprises 14 residues. The CDR3 loop is CASSLRTPQAEAFF. In DNA, the CDR3 is TGTGCCAGCAGCTTACGGACGCCGCAGGCTGAAGCTTTCTTT.

There are many counts of this clonotype. The V and J genes are TRBV7-9 and TRBJ1-5; TRBD1 aligns across 10 bases. Looked up from germline, CDR1 is SEHNR and CDR2 is FQNEAQ (reference sequence). J lost 2 bases, V lost 4 bases, and 8 bases had no gene match. This CDR3 has 17 amino acids. CDR3 residues: CASSSDRGKLGNQPQHF. CDR3 bases: TGTGCCAGCAGCTCGGACAGGGGGAAGTTGGGCAATCAGCCCCAGCATTTT.

J is TRBJ1-2 and V is TRBV10-3; 11 positions agree with TRBD1. The CDR3 contains 13 residues. The trim removed 8 bases at V and 8 bases at J, leaving 7 bases unmatched. From germline, CDR1 is ENHRY and CDR2 SYGVKD. The CDR3 DNA is TGTGCCATCTCGAGGACAGGGGGCCGCGGCTACACCTTC. Translated, it gives CAISRTGGRGYTF.

The V gene is TRBV28, the J gene TRBJ1-5; D is perhaps TRBD1 (6 bases). Trimming removed 6 bases from V and 5 bases from J, with 17 bases in between. The CDR3 has 15 amino acids. Germline assignment: CDR1 MDHEN and CDR2 SYDVKM. DNA of the CDR3: TGTGCCAGCAGCCACGATCCAGGGGCGGATCAGCCCCAGCATTTT. Translating it yields CASSHDPGADQPQHF.

The chain employs TRBV29-1 and TRBJ2-7, with D unresolved. With 7 bases removed from V and 2 bases from J, the gap between germline ends came to 15 bases. The germline gives CDR1 SQVTM, CDR2 ANQGSEA. The CDR3 is 13 amino acids. CDR3 region: CSAIPYGTYEQYF. The CDR3 coding sequence is TGCAGCGCCATCCCATATGGGACCTACGAGCAGTACTTC.

The chain joins TRBV3-1 to TRBJ2-7, with 7 bases aligning to TRBD2. CDR1 is LGHDT, CDR2 YNNKEL, per germline (reference sequence). V gave up 3 bases and J gave up 4 bases; unmatched junction bases: 6. The CDR3 contains 14 residues. Here the CDR3 DNA reads TGTGCCAGCAGCCAGATCGCGGGAGCTTACGAGCAGTACTTC. This encodes CASSQIAGAYEQYF.

This clonotype was observed once. This chain links TRBV11-2 with TRBJ1-2; no definite D call. Deletions cut 5 bases from V and 7 bases from J, with 8 bases between. Germline V lookup: CDR1 SGHAT, CDR2 FQNNGV. This CDR3 contains 11 residues. CDR3 DNA: TGTGCCAGCAGCCGGCCCGGTGGCTACACCTTC. Protein product: CASSRPGGYTF.

This clonotype was counted between two and nine times. V is TRBV6-6 and J is TRBJ2-2; the D gene is possibly TRBD2 (6 bases). The V end lost 6 bases, the J end lost 3 bases, and 14 bases lay between the germline ends. Germline values: CDR1 MNHNY, CDR2 SVGAGI (reference sequence). There are 15 residues in the CDR3. The CDR3 DNA reads TGTGCCAGCAGGCCGCGGGACCCAGACACCGGGGAGCTGTTTTTT. Translation: CASRPRDPDTGELFF.

This chain uses TRBV5-1 with TRBJ1-1, with D unresolved. The V and J ends lost 4 bases and 2 bases respectively, with 18 bases between them. Germline-derived CDR1 and CDR2 are SGHRS and YFSETQ. The CDR3 is 16 residues long. The CDR3 region is CASSRQNTERNTEAFF. The CDR3 DNA is TGCGCCAGCAGCCGCCAAAATACAGAGAGAAACACTGAAGCTTTCTTT.

This clonotype was counted ten times or more. The rearrangement uses TRBV7-9 and TRBJ2-5; D is uncertain. The V end was cut by 6 bases, the J end by 2 bases, with 10 bases between. Germline V gene data show CDR1 as SEHNR and CDR2 as FQNEAQ (reference sequence). The CDR3 is made up of 13 amino acids. Here the CDR3 DNA reads TGTGCCAGCAGTTCTTTTGGGCAAGAGACCCAGTACTTC. Translating it yields CASSSFGQETQYF.

At least ten counts were recorded for this clonotype. This chain connects TRBV2 to TRBJ1-5, with D maybe TRBD1 (5 bases). The length of the CDR3 is 16 residues. V was pared by 4 bases and J by 0 bases, with 13 bases between. The germline V gene encodes CDR1 SNHLY and CDR2 FYNNEI. The chain's CDR3 is CASSAGHGLSNQPQHF. The DNA of the CDR3 is TGTGCCAGCAGTGCAGGACACGGACTTAGCAATCAGCCCCAGCATTTT. Full variable domain (missing parts from reference TRBV2 and TRBJ1-5): EPEVTQTPSHQVTQMGQEVILRCVPISNHLYFYWYRQILGQKVEFLVSFYNNEISEKSEIFDDQFSVERPDGSNFTLKIRSTKLEDSAMYFCASSAGHGLSNQPQHFGDGTRLSIL.

This clonotype was seen at least ten times. This chain joins TRBV20-1 and TRBJ2-7, with 12 bases identical to TRBD2. CDR1 is DFQATT, CDR2 SNEGSKA, per germline (reference sequence). CDR3 length: 15 amino acids. Germline trimming cut 1 base from V and 2 bases from J; bases unmatched to any gene: 3. The CDR3 protein is CSARASGRAAYEQYF. In DNA, the CDR3 is TGCAGTGCTAGAGCTAGCGGGAGGGCCGCCTACGAGCAGTACTTC.